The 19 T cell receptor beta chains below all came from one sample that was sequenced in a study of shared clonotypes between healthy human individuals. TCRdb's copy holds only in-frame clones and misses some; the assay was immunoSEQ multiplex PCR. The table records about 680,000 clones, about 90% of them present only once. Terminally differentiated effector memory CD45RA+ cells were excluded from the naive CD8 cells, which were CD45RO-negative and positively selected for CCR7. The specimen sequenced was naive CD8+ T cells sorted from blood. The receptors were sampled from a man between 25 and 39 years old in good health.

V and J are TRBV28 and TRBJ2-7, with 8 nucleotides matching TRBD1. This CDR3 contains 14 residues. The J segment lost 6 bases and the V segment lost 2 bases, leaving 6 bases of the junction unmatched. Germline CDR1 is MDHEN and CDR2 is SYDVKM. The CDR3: CASSLDDRGGEQYF. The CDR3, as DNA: TGTGCCAGCAGTTTAGACGACAGGGGCGGCGAGCAGTACTTC.

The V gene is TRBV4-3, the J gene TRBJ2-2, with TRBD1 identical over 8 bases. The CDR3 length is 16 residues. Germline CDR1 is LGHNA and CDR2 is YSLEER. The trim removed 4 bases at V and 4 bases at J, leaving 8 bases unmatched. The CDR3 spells CASSPLAGGITGELFF. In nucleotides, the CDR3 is TGCGCCAGCAGCCCCCTGGCAGGGGGCATCACCGGGGAGCTGTTTTTT.

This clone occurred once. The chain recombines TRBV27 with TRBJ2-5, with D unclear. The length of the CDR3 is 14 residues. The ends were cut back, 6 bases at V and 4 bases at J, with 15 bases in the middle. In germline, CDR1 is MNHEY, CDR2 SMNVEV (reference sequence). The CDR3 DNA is TGTGCCAGCAGCCTCAACGCCCCCGGAGAGACCCAGTACTTC. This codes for CASSLNAPGETQYF.

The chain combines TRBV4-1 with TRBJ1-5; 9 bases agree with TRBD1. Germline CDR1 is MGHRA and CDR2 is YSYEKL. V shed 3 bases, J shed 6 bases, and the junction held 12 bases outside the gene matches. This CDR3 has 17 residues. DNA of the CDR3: TGCGCCAGCAGCCAGGAACCGGGACAGGGAGTTCGTCAGCCCCAGCATTTT. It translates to CASSQEPGQGVRQPQHF.

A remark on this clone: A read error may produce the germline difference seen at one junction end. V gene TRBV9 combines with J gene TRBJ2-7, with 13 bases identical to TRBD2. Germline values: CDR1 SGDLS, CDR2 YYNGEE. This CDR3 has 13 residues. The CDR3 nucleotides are TGTGCCAGCAGCTCTGGGACTAGCGGGATCATGGACTTC. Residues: CASSSGTSGIMDF.

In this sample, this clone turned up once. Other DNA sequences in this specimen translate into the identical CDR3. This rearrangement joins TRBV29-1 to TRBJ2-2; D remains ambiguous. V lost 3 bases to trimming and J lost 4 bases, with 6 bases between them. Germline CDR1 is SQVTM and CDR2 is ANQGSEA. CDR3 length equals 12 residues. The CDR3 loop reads CSVDAVTGELFF. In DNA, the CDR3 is TGCAGCGTTGACGCGGTCACCGGGGAGCTGTTTTTT.

The CDR3 reads CASSYGWSGDNEQFF. The CDR3 DNA is TGTGCCAGCAGTTACGGTTGGTCAGGGGACAATGAGCAGTTCTTC. The genes are TRBV6-5 and TRBJ2-1; a possible D gene is TRBD1 (6 bases). V was clipped by 2 bases and J by 5 bases, with 13 bases between them. The CDR3 runs to 15 residues. Germline V gives CDR1 MNHEY, CDR2 SVGAGI.

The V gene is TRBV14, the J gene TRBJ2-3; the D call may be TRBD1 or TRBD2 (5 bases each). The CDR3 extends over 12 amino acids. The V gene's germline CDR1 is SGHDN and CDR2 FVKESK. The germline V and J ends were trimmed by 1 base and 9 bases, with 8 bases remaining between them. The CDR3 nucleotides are TGTGCCAGCAGCCAAGTGGGGGTCACGCAGTATTTT. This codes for CASSQVGVTQYF.

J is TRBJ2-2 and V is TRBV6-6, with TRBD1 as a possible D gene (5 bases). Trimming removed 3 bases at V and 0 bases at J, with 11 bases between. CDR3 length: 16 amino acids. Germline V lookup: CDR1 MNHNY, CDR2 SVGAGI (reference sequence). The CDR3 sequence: CASSYFEGANTGELFF. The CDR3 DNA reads TGTGCCAGCAGTTATTTCGAAGGGGCGAACACCGGGGAGCTGTTTTTT.

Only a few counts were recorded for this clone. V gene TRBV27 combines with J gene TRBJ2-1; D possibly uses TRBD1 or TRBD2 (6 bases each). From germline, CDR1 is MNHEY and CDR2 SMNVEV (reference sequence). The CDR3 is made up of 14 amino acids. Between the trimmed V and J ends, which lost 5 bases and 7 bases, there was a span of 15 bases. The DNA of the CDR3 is TGTGCCAGCAGTCAGAGTACAGGGAGGAATGAGCAGTTCTTC. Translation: CASSQSTGRNEQFF.

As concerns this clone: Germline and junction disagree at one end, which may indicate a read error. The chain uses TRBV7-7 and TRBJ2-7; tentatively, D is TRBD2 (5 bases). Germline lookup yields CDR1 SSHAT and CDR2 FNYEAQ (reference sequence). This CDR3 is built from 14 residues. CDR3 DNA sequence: TGTGCTAGCAGCTTCCGGGGTTTTGGAGACGAGCAGTACTTC. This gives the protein CASSFRGFGDEQYF.

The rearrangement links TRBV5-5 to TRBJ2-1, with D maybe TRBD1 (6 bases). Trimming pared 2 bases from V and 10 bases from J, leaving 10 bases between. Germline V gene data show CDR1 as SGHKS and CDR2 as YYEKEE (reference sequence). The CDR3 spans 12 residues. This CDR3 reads CASSFAGTEQFF. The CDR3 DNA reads TGTGCCAGCAGCTTCGCCGGGACAGAGCAGTTCTTC.

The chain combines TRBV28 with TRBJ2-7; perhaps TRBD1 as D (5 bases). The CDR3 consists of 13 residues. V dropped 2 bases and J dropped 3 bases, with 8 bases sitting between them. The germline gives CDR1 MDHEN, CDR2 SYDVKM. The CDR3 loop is CASSLIDSYEQYF. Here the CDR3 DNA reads TGTGCCAGCAGTTTAATCGACAGCTACGAGCAGTACTTC.

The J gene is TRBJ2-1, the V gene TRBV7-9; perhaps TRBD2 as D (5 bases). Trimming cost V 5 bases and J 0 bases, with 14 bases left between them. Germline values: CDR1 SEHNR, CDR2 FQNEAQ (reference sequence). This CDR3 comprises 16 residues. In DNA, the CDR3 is TGTGCCAGCAGCATTAGCGTCAACCCCTCCTACAATGAGCAGTTCTTC. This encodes CASSISVNPSYNEQFF.

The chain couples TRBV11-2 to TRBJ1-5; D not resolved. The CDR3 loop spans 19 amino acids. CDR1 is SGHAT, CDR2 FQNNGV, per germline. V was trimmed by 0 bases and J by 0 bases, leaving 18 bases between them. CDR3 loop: CASSLDRGNWIYSNQPQHF. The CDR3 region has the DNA TGTGCCAGCAGCTTAGATAGAGGCAACTGGATCTATAGCAATCAGCCCCAGCATTTT.

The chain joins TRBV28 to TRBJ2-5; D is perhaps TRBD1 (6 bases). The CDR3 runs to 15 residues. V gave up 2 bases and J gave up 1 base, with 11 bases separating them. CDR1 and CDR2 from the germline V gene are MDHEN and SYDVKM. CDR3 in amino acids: CASSLRQGFQETQYF. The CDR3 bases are TGTGCCAGCAGTTTACGGCAGGGGTTCCAAGAGACCCAGTACTTC. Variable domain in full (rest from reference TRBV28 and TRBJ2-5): DVKVTQSSRYLVKRTGEKVFLECVQDMDHENMFWYRQDPGLGLRLIYFSYDVKMKEKGDIPEGYSVSREKKERFSLILESASTNQTSMYLCASSLRQGFQETQYFGPGTRLLVL.

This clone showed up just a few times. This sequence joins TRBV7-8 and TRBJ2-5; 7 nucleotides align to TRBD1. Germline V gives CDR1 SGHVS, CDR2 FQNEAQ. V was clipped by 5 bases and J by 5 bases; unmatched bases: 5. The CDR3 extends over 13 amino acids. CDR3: CASSRGGGETQYF. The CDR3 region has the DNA TGTGCCAGCAGCAGAGGGGGCGGGGAGACCCAGTACTTC.

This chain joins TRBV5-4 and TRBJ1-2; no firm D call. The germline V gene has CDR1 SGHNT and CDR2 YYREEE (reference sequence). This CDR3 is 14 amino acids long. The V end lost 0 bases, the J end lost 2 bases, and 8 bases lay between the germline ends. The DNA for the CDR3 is TGTGCCAGCAGCTTGGATGGGTCCAACTATGGCTACACCTTC. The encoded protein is CASSLDGSNYGYTF. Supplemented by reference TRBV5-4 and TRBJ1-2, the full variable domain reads ETGVTQSPTHLIKTRGQQVTLRCSSQSGHNTVSWYQQALGQGPQFIFQYYREEENGRGNFPPRFSGLQFPNYSSELNVNALELDDSALYLCASSLDGSNYGYTFGSGTRLTVV.

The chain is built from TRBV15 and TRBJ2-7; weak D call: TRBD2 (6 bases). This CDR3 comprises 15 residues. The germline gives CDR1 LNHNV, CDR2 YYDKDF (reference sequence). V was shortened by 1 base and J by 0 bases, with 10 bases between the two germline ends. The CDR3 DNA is TGTGCCACCAGCAGAGGTAGCGGCTCCTCCTACGAGCAGTACTTC. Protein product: CATSRGSGSSYEQYF.